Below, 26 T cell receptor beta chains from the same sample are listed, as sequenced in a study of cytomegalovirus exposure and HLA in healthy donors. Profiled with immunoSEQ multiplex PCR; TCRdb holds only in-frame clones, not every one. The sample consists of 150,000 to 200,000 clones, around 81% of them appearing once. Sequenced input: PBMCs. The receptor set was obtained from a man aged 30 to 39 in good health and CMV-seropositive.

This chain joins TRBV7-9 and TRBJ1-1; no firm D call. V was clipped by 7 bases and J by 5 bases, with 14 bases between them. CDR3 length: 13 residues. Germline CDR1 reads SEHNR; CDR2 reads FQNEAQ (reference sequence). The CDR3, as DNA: TGTGCCAGCAATACATGGGCGTGGACTGAAGCTTTCTTT. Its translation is CASNTWAWTEAFF.

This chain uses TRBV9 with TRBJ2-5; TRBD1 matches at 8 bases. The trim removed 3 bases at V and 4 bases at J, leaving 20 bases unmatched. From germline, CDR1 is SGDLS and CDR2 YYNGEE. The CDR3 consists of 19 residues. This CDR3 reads CASSANSGQGGSFLETQYF. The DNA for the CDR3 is TGTGCCAGCAGCGCCAACTCTGGACAGGGAGGTTCTTTCTTAGAGACCCAGTACTTC.

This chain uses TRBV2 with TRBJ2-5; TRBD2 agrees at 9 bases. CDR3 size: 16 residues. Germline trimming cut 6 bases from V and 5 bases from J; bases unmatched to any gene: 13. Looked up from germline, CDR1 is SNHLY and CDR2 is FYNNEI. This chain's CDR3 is CASSLGAGGLLETQYF. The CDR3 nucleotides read TGTGCCAGCAGCCTTGGCGCGGGGGGGCTTTTGGAGACCCAGTACTTC.

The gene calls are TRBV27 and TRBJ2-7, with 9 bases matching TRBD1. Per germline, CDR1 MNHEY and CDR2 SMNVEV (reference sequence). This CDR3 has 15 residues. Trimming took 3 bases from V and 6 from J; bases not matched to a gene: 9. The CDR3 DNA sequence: TGTGCCAGCAGTTTGTCCTGGACAGGGGACGGCGAGCAGTACTTC. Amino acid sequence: CASSLSWTGDGEQYF.

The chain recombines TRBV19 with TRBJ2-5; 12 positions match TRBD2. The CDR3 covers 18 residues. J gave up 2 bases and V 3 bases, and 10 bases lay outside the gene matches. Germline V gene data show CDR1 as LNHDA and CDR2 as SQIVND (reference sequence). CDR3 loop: CASSMVGLAGVNQETQYF. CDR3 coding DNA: TGTGCCAGTAGTATGGTGGGACTAGCGGGCGTGAATCAAGAGACCCAGTACTTC.

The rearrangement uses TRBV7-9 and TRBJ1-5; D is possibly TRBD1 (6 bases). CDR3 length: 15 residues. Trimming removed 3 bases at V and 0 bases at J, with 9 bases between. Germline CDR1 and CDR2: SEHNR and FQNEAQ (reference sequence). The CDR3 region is CASSFDRFSNQPQHF. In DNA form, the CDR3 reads TGTGCCAGCAGCTTTGACAGGTTTAGCAATCAGCCCCAGCATTTT. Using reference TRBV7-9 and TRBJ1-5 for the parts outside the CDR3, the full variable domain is DTGVSQNPRHKITKRGQNVTFRCDPISEHNRLYWYRQTLGQGPEFLTYFQNEAQLEKSRLLSDRFSAERPKGSFSTLEIQRTEQGDSAMYLCASSFDRFSNQPQHFGDGTRLSIL.

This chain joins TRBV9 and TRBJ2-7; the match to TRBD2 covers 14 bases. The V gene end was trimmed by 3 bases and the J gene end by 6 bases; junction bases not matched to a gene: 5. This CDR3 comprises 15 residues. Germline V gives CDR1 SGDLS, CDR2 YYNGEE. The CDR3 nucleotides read TGTGCCAGCAGCGGACTAGCGGGGGGGTCTGGCGAGCAGTACTTC. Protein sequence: CASSGLAGGSGEQYF. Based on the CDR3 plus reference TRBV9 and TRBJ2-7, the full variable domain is DSGVTQTPKHLITATGQRVTLRCSPRSGDLSVYWYQQSLDQGLQFLIQYYNGEERAKGNILERFSAQQFPDLHSELNLSSLELGDSALYFCASSGLAGGSGEQYFGPGTRLTVT.

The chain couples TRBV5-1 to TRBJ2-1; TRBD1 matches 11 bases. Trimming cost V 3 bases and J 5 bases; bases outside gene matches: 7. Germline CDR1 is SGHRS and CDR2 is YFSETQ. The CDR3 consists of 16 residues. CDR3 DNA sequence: TGCGCCAGCAGCTCCGGACAGGGGGCGATTAACAATGAGCAGTTCTTC. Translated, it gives CASSSGQGAINNEQFF.

The CDR3 coding sequence is TGTGCCAGCAGCTTGGCCGGGGTAGCGGGTGAGAGGGAGCAGTTCTTC. It encodes CASSLAGVAGEREQFF. The rearrangement uses TRBV5-4 and TRBJ2-1; 7 bases match TRBD2. V trimming: 0 bases; J trimming: 10 bases; junction bases outside the gene matches: 13. This CDR3 is 16 amino acids long. CDR1 and CDR2 (germline): SGHNT, YYREEE (reference sequence).

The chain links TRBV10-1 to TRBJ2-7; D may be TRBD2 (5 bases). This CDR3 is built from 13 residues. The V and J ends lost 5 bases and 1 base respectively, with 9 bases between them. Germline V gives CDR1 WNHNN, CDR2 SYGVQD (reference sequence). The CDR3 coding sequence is TGCGCCAGCAGTCCCGGGAAGTCCTACGAGCAGTACTTC. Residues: CASSPGKSYEQYF.

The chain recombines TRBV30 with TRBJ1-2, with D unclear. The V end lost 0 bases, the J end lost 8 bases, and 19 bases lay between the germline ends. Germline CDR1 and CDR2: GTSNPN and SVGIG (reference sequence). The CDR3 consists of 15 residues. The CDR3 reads CAWSVLNGAVGGYTF. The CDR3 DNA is TGTGCCTGGAGTGTACTTAACGGAGCTGTTGGGGGCTACACCTTC.

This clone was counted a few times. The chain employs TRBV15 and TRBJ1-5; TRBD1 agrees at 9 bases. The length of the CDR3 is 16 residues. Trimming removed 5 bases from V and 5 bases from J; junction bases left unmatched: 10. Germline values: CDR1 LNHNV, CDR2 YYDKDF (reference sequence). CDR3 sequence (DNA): TGTGCCACCAGCGGACCGGGACAGGGATTCCATCAGCCCCAGCATTTT. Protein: CATSGPGQGFHQPQHF.

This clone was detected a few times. The CDR3 DNA sequence: TGTGCCAGCAGTGATCAGAGGGAGCAGTACTTC. Its translation is CASSDQREQYF. V is TRBV6-1 and J is TRBJ2-7; D is ambiguous. In germline, CDR1 is MNHNS, CDR2 SASEGT. This CDR3 spans 11 amino acids. V shed 3 bases and J shed 7 bases, with 7 bases lying between them.

Here the CDR3 reads CASSLTGGGETQYF. In DNA form, the CDR3 reads TGTGCCAGCAGCTTAACGGGGGGAGGTGAGACCCAGTACTTC. This rearrangement joins TRBV7-8 to TRBJ2-5, with 7 bases lining up with TRBD2. The junction had 5 bases not matched to a gene; V was cut back by 2 bases and J by 5 bases. This CDR3 has 14 amino acids. Germline V gives CDR1 SGHVS, CDR2 FQNEAQ. The variable domain in full, with the rest retrieved from reference TRBV7-8 and TRBJ2-5, is GAGVSQSPRYKVAKRGQDVALRCDPISGHVSLFWYQQALGQGPEFLTYFQNEAQLDKSGLPSDRFFAERPEGSVSTLKIQRTQQEDSAVYLCASSLTGGGETQYFGPGTRLLVL.

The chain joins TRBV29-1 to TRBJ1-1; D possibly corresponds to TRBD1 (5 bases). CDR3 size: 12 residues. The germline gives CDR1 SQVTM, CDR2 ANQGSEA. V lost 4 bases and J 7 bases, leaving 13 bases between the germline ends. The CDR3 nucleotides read TGCAGCGTTGCGAGGGGACTGAATGAAGCTTTCTTT. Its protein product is CSVARGLNEAFF.

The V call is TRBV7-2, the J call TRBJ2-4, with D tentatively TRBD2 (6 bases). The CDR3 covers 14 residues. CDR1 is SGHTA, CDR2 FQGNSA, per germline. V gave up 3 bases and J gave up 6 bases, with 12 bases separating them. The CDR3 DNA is TGTGCCAGCAGCTTCGGGGGAGGCTTAAACATTCAGTACTTC. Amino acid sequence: CASSFGGGLNIQYF.

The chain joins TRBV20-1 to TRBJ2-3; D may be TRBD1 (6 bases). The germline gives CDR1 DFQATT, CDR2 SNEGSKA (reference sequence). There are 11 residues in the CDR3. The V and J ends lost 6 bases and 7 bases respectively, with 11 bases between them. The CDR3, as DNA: TGCAGTGCACCCAGGGGAAATACGCAGTATTTT. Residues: CSAPRGNTQYF.

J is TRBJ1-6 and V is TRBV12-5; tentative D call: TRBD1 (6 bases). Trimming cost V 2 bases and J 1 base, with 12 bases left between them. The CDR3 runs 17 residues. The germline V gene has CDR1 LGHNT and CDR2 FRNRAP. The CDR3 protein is CASGLPRGGSYNSPLHF. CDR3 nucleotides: TGTGCTAGTGGTTTGCCCAGGGGAGGGTCCTATAATTCACCCCTCCACTTT.

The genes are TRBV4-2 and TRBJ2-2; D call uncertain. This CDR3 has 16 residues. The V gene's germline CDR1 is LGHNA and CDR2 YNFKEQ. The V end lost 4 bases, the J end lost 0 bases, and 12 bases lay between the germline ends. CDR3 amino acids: CASSLRTETNTGELFF. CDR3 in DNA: TGTGCCAGCAGCCTCAGAACGGAGACGAACACCGGGGAGCTGTTTTTT.

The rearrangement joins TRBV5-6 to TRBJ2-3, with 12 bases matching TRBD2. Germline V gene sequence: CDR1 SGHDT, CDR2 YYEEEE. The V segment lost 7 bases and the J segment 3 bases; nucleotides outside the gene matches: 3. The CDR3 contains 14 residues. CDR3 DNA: TGTGCCAGCCTAGCGGGGGGGTTAACAGATACGCAGTATTTT. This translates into CASLAGGLTDTQYF.

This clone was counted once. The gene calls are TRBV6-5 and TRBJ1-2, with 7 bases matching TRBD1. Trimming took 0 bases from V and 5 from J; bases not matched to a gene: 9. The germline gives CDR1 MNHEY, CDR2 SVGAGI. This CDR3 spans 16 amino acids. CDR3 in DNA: TGTGCCAGCAGTTACTCTTCAGGACAGGTTGCTTATGGCTACACCTTC. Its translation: CASSYSSGQVAYGYTF.

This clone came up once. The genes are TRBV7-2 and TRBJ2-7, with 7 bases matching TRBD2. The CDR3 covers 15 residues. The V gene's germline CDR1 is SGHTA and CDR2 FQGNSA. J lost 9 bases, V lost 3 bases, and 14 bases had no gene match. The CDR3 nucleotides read TGTGCCAGCAGCTTGGTGGGGGGGTTTCTACGAGGGCAGTACTTC. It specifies CASSLVGGFLRGQYF.

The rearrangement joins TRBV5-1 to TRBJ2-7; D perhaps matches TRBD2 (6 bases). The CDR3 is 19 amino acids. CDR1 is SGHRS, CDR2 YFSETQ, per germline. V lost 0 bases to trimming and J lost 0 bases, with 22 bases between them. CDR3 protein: CASSLESRGSHRSSYEQYF. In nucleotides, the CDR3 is TGCGCCAGCAGCTTGGAGAGCCGGGGGTCCCACCGAAGCTCCTACGAGCAGTACTTC.

DNA for the CDR3: TGTGCCAGCAGCTTAGGAGAGATTAGCATGCCTCCGGATACGCAGTATTTT. It specifies CASSLGEISMPPDTQYF. The V and J genes are TRBV7-9 and TRBJ2-3, with unresolved D. Trimming left V 1 base short and J 6 bases short, with 20 bases between. CDR1 is SEHNR, CDR2 FQNEAQ, per germline (reference sequence). The CDR3 is 17 residues long.

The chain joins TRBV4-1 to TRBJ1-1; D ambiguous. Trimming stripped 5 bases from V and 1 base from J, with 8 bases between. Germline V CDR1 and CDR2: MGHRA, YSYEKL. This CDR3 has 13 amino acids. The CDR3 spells CASSDGENTEAFF. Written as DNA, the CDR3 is TGCGCCAGCAGCGACGGGGAGAACACTGAAGCTTTCTTT.

The CDR3 spells CASSLGQGLNTEAFF. Written as DNA, the CDR3 is TGTGCCAGCAGTTTGGGACAGGGCCTGAACACTGAAGCTTTCTTT. The gene calls are TRBV6-5 and TRBJ1-1; TRBD1 aligns across 9 bases. V shed 4 bases, J shed 0 bases, and the junction held 3 bases outside the gene matches. This CDR3 is 15 amino acids long. The germline CDR1 and CDR2 sequences are MNHEY and SVGAGI.